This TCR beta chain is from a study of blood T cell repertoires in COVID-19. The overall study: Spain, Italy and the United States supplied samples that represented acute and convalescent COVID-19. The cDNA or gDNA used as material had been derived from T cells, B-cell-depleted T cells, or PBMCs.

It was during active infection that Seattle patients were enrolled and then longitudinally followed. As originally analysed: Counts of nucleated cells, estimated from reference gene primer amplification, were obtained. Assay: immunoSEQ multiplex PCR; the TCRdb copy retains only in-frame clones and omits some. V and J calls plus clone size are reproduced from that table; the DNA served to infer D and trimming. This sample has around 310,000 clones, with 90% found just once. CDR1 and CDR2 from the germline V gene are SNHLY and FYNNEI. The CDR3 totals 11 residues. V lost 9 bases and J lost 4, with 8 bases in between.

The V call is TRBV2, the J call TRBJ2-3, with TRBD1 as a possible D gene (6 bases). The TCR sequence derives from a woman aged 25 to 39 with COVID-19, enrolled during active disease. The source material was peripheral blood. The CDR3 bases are TGTGCCAGGGGGGCAGCAGATACGCAGTATTTT. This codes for CARGAADTQYF.